Listed here is a single T cell receptor (beta chain). Antigen: not known. The data are from a study of cytomegalovirus exposure and HLA in healthy donors. V lost 5 bases, J lost 3 bases, and 9 bases stayed unmatched. The CDR3 is made up of 15 amino acids. Germline V gives CDR1 SGHTA, CDR2 FQGNSA. PCR employed 60 Vbeta and 13 Jbeta primers. Method: immunoSEQ multiplex PCR; TCRdb's copy keeps in-frame clones and lacks some. The table shows 150,000 to 200,000 clones, with approximately 77% occurring only once. Study-level findings and limits: Segments of the TCR beta V type were, in most cases, productive about 87% or about 30% of the time in an earlier analysis. Common viral pathogens (according to a later analysis) appeared linked to several of the most significant clusters.

What was sequenced was PBMCs. The chain links TRBV7-2 to TRBJ1-1, with TRBD1 matching 7 bases. The clonotype originates from a male donor in good health and CMV-seropositive. The CDR3 spells CASSPPTGTDTEAFF. The CDR3 region has the DNA TGTGCCAGCAGCCCCCCGACAGGGACGGACACTGAAGCTTTCTTT.